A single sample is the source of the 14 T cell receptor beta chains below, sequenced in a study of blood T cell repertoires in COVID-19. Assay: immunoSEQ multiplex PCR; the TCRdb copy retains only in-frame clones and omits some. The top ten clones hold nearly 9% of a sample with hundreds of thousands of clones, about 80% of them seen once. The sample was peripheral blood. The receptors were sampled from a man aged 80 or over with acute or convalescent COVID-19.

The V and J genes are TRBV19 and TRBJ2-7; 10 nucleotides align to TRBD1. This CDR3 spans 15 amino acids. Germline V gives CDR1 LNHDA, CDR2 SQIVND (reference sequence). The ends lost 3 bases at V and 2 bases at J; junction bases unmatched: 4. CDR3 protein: CASSIRGQGTYEQYF. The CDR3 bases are TGTGCCAGTAGTATCAGGGGACAGGGGACCTACGAGCAGTACTTC. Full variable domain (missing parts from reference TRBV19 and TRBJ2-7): DGGITQSPKYLFRKEGQNVTLSCEQNLNHDAMYWYRQDPGQGLRLIYYSQIVNDFQKGDIAEGYSVSREKKESFPLTVTSAQKNPTAFYLCASSIRGQGTYEQYFGPGTRLTVT.

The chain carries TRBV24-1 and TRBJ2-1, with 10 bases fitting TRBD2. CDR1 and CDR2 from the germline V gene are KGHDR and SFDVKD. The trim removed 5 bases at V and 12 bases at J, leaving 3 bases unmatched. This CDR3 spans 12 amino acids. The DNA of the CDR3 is TGTGCCACCAGTGGCCGACTAGCGGGGCAGTTCTTC. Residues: CATSGRLAGQFF.

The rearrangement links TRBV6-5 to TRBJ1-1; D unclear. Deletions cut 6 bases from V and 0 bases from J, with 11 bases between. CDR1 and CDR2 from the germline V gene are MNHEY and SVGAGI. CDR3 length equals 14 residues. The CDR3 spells CASRALGLNTEAFF. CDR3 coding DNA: TGTGCCAGCAGGGCCTTGGGCCTGAACACTGAAGCTTTCTTT.

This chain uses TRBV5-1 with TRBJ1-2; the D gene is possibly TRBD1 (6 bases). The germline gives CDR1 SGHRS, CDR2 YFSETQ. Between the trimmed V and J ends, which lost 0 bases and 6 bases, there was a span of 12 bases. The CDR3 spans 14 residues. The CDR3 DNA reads TGCGCCAGCAGCTTGGAGGGGGAACGACATGGCTACACCTTC. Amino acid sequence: CASSLEGERHGYTF.

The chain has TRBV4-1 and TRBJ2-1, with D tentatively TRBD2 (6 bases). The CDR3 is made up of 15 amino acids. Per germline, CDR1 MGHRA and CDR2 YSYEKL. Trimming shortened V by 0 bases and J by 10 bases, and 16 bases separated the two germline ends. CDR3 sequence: CASSQDWGAGNEQFF. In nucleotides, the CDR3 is TGCGCCAGCAGCCAAGATTGGGGCGCGGGGAACGAGCAGTTCTTC.

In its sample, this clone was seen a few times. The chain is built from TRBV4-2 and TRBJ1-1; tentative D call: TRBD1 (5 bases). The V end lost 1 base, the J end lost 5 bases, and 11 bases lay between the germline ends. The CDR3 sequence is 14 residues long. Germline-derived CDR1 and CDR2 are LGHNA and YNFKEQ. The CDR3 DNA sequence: TGTGCCAGCAGCCAAGGGGGGAGGGTTACTGAAGCTTTCTTT. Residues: CASSQGGRVTEAFF.

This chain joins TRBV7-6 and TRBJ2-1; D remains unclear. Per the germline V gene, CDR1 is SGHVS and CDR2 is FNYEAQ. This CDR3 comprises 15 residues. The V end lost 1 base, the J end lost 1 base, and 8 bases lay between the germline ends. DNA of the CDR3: TGTGCCAGCAGCTTAGTGGCCCAATCCTACAATGAGCAGTTCTTC. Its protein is CASSLVAQSYNEQFF.

For the CDR3, the DNA is TGCAGCGTTGTACAGGGGACGGAAAGCAATCAGCCCCAGCATTTT. Amino acid sequence: CSVVQGTESNQPQHF. This sequence joins TRBV29-1 and TRBJ1-5; 7 bases map to TRBD1. CDR3 length equals 15 residues. The V gene's germline CDR1 is SQVTM and CDR2 ANQGSEA. J was trimmed by 1 base and V by 4 bases; bases with no gene match: 7.

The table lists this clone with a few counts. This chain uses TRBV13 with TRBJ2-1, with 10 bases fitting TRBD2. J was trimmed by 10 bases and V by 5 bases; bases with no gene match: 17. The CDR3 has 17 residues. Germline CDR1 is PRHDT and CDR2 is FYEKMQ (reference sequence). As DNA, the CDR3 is TGTGCCAGCAGCCCACATTCCGGGCTAGCGGGAGTACGGGAGCAGTTCTTC. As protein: CASSPHSGLAGVREQFF.

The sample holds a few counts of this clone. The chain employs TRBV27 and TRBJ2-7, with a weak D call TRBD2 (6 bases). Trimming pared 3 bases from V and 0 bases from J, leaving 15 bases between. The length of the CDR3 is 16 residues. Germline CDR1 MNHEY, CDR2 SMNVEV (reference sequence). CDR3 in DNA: TGTGCCAGCAGTTTTGAACGGAGGGGAAGCTCCTACGAGCAGTACTTC. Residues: CASSFERRGSSYEQYF.

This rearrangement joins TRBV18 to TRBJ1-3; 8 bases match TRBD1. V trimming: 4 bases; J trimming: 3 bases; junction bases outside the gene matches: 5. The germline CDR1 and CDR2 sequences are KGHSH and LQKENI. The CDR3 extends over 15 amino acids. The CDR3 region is CASSLGTGRGNTIYF. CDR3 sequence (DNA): TGTGCCAGCTCACTAGGGACAGGACGTGGAAACACCATATATTTT.

CDR3 in DNA: TGTGCCAGCACCCGTAATGAGGAGCAGTACTTC. This gives the protein CASTRNEEQYF. The rearrangement uses TRBV6-6 and TRBJ2-7; D gene uncertain. Trimming removed 7 bases from V and 7 bases from J, with 11 bases in between. Germline values: CDR1 MNHNY, CDR2 SVGAGI (reference sequence). The CDR3 is 11 residues long.

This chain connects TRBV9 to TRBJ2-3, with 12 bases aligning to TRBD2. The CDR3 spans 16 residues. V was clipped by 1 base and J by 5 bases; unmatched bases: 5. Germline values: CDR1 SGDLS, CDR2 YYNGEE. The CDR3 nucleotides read TGTGCCAGCAGCGTACTAGCGGGAGGGCCTGGAGATACGCAGTATTTT. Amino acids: CASSVLAGGPGDTQYF.

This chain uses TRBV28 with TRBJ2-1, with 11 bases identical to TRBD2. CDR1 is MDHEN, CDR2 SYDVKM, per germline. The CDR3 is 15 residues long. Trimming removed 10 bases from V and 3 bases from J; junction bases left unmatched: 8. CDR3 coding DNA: TGTGCCACCCTAGCTCTAGCGGGGGGCTACAATGAGCAGTTCTTC. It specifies CATLALAGGYNEQFF. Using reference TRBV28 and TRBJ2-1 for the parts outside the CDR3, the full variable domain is DVKVTQSSRYLVKRTGEKVFLECVQDMDHENMFWYRQDPGLGLRLIYFSYDVKMKEKGDIPEGYSVSREKKERFSLILESASTNQTSMYLCATLALAGGYNEQFFGPGTRLTVL.